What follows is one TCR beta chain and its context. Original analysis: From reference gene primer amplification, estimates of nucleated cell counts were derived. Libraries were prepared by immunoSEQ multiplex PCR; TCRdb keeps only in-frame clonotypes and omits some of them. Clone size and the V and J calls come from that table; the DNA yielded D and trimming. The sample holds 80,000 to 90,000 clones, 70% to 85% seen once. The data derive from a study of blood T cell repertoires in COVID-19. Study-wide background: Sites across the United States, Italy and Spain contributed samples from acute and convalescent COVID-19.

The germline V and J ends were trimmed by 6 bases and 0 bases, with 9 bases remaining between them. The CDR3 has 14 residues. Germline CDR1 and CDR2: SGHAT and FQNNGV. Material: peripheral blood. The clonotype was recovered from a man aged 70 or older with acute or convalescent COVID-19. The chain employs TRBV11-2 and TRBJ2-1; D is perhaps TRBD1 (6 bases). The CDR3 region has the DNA TGTGCCAGCAGGACAGGTAGCTCCTACAATGAGCAGTTCTTC. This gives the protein CASRTGSSYNEQFF.